The rows below give T cell receptor beta chains drawn from one sample of a study of cytomegalovirus exposure and HLA in healthy donors. Method: immunoSEQ multiplex PCR; TCRdb's copy keeps in-frame clones and lacks some. Among 200,000 to 250,000 clones, roughly 87% were seen once, and the ten largest hold 1.5% to 2.5%. The sample taken for sequencing was PBMCs. These receptors all stem from a woman between 18 and 29 years old in good health and CMV-seropositive. The CDR3 runs from the conserved cysteine through the conserved F or W. Fields, in order: D gene, V gene, clone size, J gene, CDR3 DNA, CDR3 protein. The D gene is left open where the match is weak. Rows give clone size only sometimes, using once, few, many, or a class for an expanded clone.

D: .; V: TRBV10-3; size: .; J: TRBJ2-7; DNA: TGTGCCATCACGTCCGGCTACGAGCAGTACTTC; CDR3: CAITSGYEQYF
D: .; V: TRBV29-1; size: .; J: TRBJ1-1; DNA: TGCAGCGTTGTCAAGAACACTGAAGCTTTCTTT; CDR3: CSVVKNTEAFF
D: TRBD1; V: TRBV5-1; size: few; J: TRBJ1-2; DNA: TGCGCCAGCAGCTTGGGGGACAGGGGGTATGGCTACACCTTC; CDR3: CASSLGDRGYGYTF
D: TRBD1; V: TRBV30; size: .; J: TRBJ2-1; DNA: TGTGCCTGGACGTCGGACAGGGGGCGTTCCCAGTTCTTC; CDR3: CAWTSDRGRSQFF
D: .; V: TRBV7-8; size: .; J: TRBJ2-7; DNA: TGTGCCAGCAGCTTAGACCCACAGGGACGCTACGAGCAGTACTTC; CDR3: CASSLDPQGRYEQYF
D: TRBD1; V: TRBV4-1; size: .; J: TRBJ1-4; DNA: TGCGCCAGCAGCCAAACCGACAGGGGTTGGGAAAAACTGTTTTTT; CDR3: CASSQTDRGWEKLFF
D: TRBD2; V: TRBV27; size: .; J: TRBJ2-2; DNA: TGTGCCAGCAGTTCCAGACTAGCGGGATACACCGGGGAGCTGTTTTTT; CDR3: CASSSRLAGYTGELFF
D: .; V: TRBV25-1; size: .; J: TRBJ2-7; DNA: TGTGCCAGCAGTGAAGGTGCGGAAAAAGGTCCTATCGGGTACGAGCAGTACTTC; CDR3: CASSEGAEKGPIGYEQYF
D: .; V: TRBV2; size: .; J: TRBJ2-7; DNA: TGTGCCAGCAACCTCATCCTAGGTGTGGGCGAGCAGTACTTC; CDR3: CASNLILGVGEQYF
D: .; V: TRBV7-9; size: .; J: TRBJ2-6; DNA: TGTGCCAGCAGCTTCCGGGGGTCTGGGGCCAACGTCCTGACTTTC; CDR3: CASSFRGSGANVLTF
D: TRBD1; V: TRBV5-6; size: .; J: TRBJ2-7; DNA: TGTGCCAGCAGCTCGAGGACAGGGACCTACGAGCAGTACTTC; CDR3: CASSSRTGTYEQYF
D: TRBD1; V: TRBV27; size: .; J: TRBJ1-1; DNA: TGTGCCAGCAGTTACAGGGGGCAAGGTGAAGCTTTCTTT; CDR3: CASSYRGQGEAFF
D: TRBD1; V: TRBV27; size: .; J: TRBJ1-2; DNA: TGTGCCAGCAGCCTGGGACAGAGAGATGGCTACACCTTC; CDR3: CASSLGQRDGYTF
D: .; V: TRBV7-2; size: .; J: TRBJ2-7; DNA: TGTGCCAGCAGCCGGGGGGCCCTGGTGGAGCAGTACTTC; CDR3: CASSRGALVEQYF
D: .; V: TRBV30; size: .; J: TRBJ2-7; DNA: TGTGCCTGGAGTGGCGCAGGGGGAGGCGACGAGCAGTACTTC; CDR3: CAWSGAGGGDEQYF
D: .; V: TRBV6-5; size: once; J: TRBJ1-2; DNA: TGTGCCAGCATTCTAGCGGTCGGAGCTAACTATGGCTACACCTTC; CDR3: CASILAVGANYGYTF
D: TRBD1; V: TRBV18; size: .; J: TRBJ2-7; DNA: TGTGCCAGCTCACCACGGACAGGGGAGAAACTCTACGAGCAGTACTTC; CDR3: CASSPRTGEKLYEQYF
D: TRBD1; V: TRBV28; size: .; J: TRBJ1-2; DNA: TGTGCCAGCAGGGTAGGACAGGCCTTTTACTATGGCTACACCTTC; CDR3: CASRVGQAFYYGYTF
D: .; V: TRBV19; size: .; J: TRBJ1-3; DNA: TGTGCCAGTAGTATCGGTCGATCTACAGCAGGAAACACCATATATTTT; CDR3: CASSIGRSTAGNTIYF
D: TRBD1; V: TRBV29-1; size: .; J: TRBJ1-4; DNA: TGCAGCGTTAGGGGGCCGGATGAAAAACTGTTTTTT; CDR3: CSVRGPDEKLFF
D: TRBD2; V: TRBV25-1; size: .; J: TRBJ2-3; DNA: TGTGCCAGCAGTAAAGGGACTAGAGTTTACACAGATACGCAGTATTTT; CDR3: CASSKGTRVYTDTQYF
D: TRBD1; V: TRBV30; size: .; J: TRBJ1-1; DNA: TGTGCCTGGAGTGTGCTGGACAGGTGGGTCACTGAAGCTTTCTTT; CDR3: CAWSVLDRWVTEAFF
D: TRBD2; V: TRBV7-3; size: .; J: TRBJ2-1; DNA: TGTGCCAGCAGCCCGGGACTAGCGAGTTTGAATGAGCAGTTCTTC; CDR3: CASSPGLASLNEQFF
D: TRBD1; V: TRBV18; size: .; J: TRBJ2-7; DNA: TGTGCCAGCTCACCGAGGGACAGCCACGAGCAGTACTTC; CDR3: CASSPRDSHEQYF
D: .; V: TRBV28; size: .; J: TRBJ1-2; DNA: TGTGCCAGCAGTTTAAGGGCGGGGATGGGCTACACCTTC; CDR3: CASSLRAGMGYTF
D: TRBD2; V: TRBV6-6; size: .; J: TRBJ2-2; DNA: TGTGCCAGCAGGCTAGGACTAGCGGGAGCGGCCGGGGAGCTGTTTTTT; CDR3: CASRLGLAGAAGELFF
D: TRBD2; V: TRBV27; size: .; J: TRBJ2-7; DNA: TGTGCCAGCAGTTACCGACTAGCGGCCTCCTACGAGCAGTACTTC; CDR3: CASSYRLAASYEQYF
D: .; V: TRBV5-6; size: once; J: TRBJ1-1; DNA: TGTGCCAGCAGCTTGGGGGGGGTAGGTGAAGCTTTCTTT; CDR3: CASSLGGVGEAFF
D: TRBD2; V: TRBV14; size: .; J: TRBJ2-7; DNA: TGTGCCAGCAGCCAGCTCGGCGGGGGGCGGATAAACGAGCAGTACTTC; CDR3: CASSQLGGGRINEQYF
D: .; V: TRBV2; size: .; J: TRBJ2-3; DNA: TGTGCCAGCGAGGGGGGGAGTGACGCAGATACGCAGTATTTT; CDR3: CASEGGSDADTQYF
D: .; V: TRBV18; size: once; J: TRBJ1-2; DNA: TGTGCCAGCTCCCTCGCGGGGAAGCTCTATGGCTACACCTTC; CDR3: CASSLAGKLYGYTF
D: .; V: TRBV29-1; size: .; J: TRBJ2-7; DNA: TGCAGCGTTGAAGATAGGGGGGGGACCTACGAGCAGTACTTC; CDR3: CSVEDRGGTYEQYF
D: .; V: TRBV7-8; size: .; J: TRBJ1-5; DNA: TGTGCCAGCAGCTCACACAGGGACAGCAATCAGCCCCAGCATTTT; CDR3: CASSSHRDSNQPQHF
D: TRBD1; V: TRBV27; size: .; J: TRBJ2-1; DNA: TGTGCCAGCAGGGCCGGGACAGGAAACTACAATGAGCAGTTCTTC; CDR3: CASRAGTGNYNEQFF
D: TRBD1; V: TRBV27; size: .; J: TRBJ2-7; DNA: TGTGCCAGCAGTTCAATCCAGGGGGCCGTGACGTACGAGCAGTACTTC; CDR3: CASSSIQGAVTYEQYF
D: .; V: TRBV15; size: .; J: TRBJ2-3; DNA: TGTGCCACCAGCAGAGGGGTATTTGGACAGTCATGGGCCTATTTT; CDR3: CATSRGVFGQSWAYF
D: TRBD1; V: TRBV2; size: .; J: TRBJ2-7; DNA: TGTGCCAGCAGCCGAATAGGACAGGGGACTACCTACGAGCAGTACTTC; CDR3: CASSRIGQGTTYEQYF
D: TRBD2; V: TRBV27; size: .; J: TRBJ2-7; DNA: TGTGCCAGCAGCCGATTAGCGGGAGCATCTCAAGAGCAGTACTTC; CDR3: CASSRLAGASQEQYF
D: .; V: TRBV19; size: once; J: TRBJ1-5; DNA: TGTGCCATTGAAGGGACAATCGGTCAGCCCCAGCATTTT; CDR3: CAIEGTIGQPQHF
D: .; V: TRBV29-1; size: .; J: TRBJ2-1; DNA: TGCAGCGCCTGGAGGGGGGACAGACACAATGAGCAGTTCTTC; CDR3: CSAWRGDRHNEQFF
D: TRBD1; V: TRBV5-1; size: .; J: TRBJ1-1; DNA: TGCGCCAGCAGCTCAATGACAGGGCTGAACACTGAAGCTTTCTTT; CDR3: CASSSMTGLNTEAFF
D: .; V: TRBV9; size: .; J: TRBJ1-2; DNA: TGTGCCAGCAGCGTAAACCAGGGATACACCTTC; CDR3: CASSVNQGYTF
D: .; V: TRBV7-9; size: once; J: TRBJ1-1; DNA: TGTGCCAGCAGGGGCACCATGAACACTGAAGCTTTCTTT; CDR3: CASRGTMNTEAFF
D: TRBD2; V: TRBV12-5; size: .; J: TRBJ2-3; DNA: TGTGCTAGTGGTTTAAGCGGGAGGGTTGCAGATACGCAGTATTTT; CDR3: CASGLSGRVADTQYF
D: TRBD1; V: TRBV9; size: .; J: TRBJ1-5; DNA: TGTGCCAGCAGCGTAGGGGAGGGACAGGGTTCATGGCCCCAGCATTTT; CDR3: CASSVGEGQGSWPQHF
D: .; V: TRBV29-1; size: .; J: TRBJ2-1; DNA: TGCAGCGTTGATGTGCCCCTCCGGGGTGAGCAGTTCTTC; CDR3: CSVDVPLRGEQFF
D: .; V: TRBV11-2; size: .; J: TRBJ1-1; DNA: TGTGCCAGCAGCTTAGCTCCGGGACACCTGAACACTGAAGCTTTCTTT; CDR3: CASSLAPGHLNTEAFF
D: .; V: TRBV27; size: .; J: TRBJ2-5; DNA: TGTGCCAGCAGTTCCCGGCTCACAGGGCCGGAGACCCAGTACTTC; CDR3: CASSSRLTGPETQYF
D: .; V: TRBV4-1; size: .; J: TRBJ2-2; DNA: TGCGCCAGCAGCCAAGTAAGCCAGGGCATCGGGGAGCTGTTTTTT; CDR3: CASSQVSQGIGELFF
D: .; V: TRBV4-1; size: .; J: TRBJ1-1; DNA: TGCGCCAGCAGCCAGCCTGGAGTAACGGGGACTGAAGCTTTCTTT; CDR3: CASSQPGVTGTEAFF
D: .; V: TRBV7-9; size: .; J: TRBJ2-4; DNA: TGTGCCAGCAGTTTAGCGTCGGTAAAAAACATTCAGTACTTC; CDR3: CASSLASVKNIQYF
D: TRBD1; V: TRBV7-9; size: .; J: TRBJ2-7; DNA: TGTGCCAGCAGCGCCGGGACAGGGGCCTACGAGCAGTACTTC; CDR3: CASSAGTGAYEQYF